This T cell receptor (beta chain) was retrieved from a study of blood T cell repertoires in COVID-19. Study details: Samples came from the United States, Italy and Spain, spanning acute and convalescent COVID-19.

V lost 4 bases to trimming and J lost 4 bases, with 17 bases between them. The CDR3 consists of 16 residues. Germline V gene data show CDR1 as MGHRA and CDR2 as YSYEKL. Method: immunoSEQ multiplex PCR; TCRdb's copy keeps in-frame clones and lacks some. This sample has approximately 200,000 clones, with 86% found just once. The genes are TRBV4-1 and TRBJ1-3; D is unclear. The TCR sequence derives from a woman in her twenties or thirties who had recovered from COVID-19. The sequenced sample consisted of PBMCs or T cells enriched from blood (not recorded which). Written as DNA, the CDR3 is TGCGCCAGCAGCCTTCTTGCCGCGGGTTCCGGAAACACCATATATTTT. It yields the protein CASSLLAAGSGNTIYF.